These T cell receptor beta chains were read from a single sample in a study of early stage breast cancer tumors. TCRdb's table, derived via immunoSEQ multiplex PCR, lists solely in-frame clones and lacks some. This table holds 60,000 to 75,000 clones, roughly 80% found once. Material: blood. The receptor source for this set is a person aged 40 to 49 with breast cancer. Each CDR3 is given with its conserved first and last residue. D genes are given only for firm matches. The size field is filled for only some rows; it gives once, few, many or a size class.

D: .; J: TRBJ2-7; size: .; V: TRBV6-6; CDR3: CASSYSGGSYEQYF; DNA: TGTGCCAGCAGTTACTCGGGGGGTTCCTACGAGCAGTACTTC
D: TRBD2; J: TRBJ2-3; size: .; V: TRBV18; CDR3: CASSPWATSGIADTQYF; DNA: TGTGCCAGCTCACCATGGGCTACTAGCGGGATCGCAGATACGCAGTATTTT
D: .; J: TRBJ2-5; size: .; V: TRBV28; CDR3: CASLETQYF; DNA: TGTGCCAGCCTCGAGACCCAGTACTTC
D: .; J: TRBJ1-1; size: .; V: TRBV30; CDR3: CAWSPDSSNTEAFF; DNA: TGTGCCTGGAGCCCCGACAGCAGCAACACTGAAGCTTTCTTT
D: .; J: TRBJ2-3; size: .; V: TRBV6-6; CDR3: CASSRLLQSRSDTQYF; DNA: TGTGCCAGCAGCCGACTCCTGCAGAGCAGATCAGATACGCAGTATTTT
D: TRBD1; J: TRBJ1-4; size: once; V: TRBV14; CDR3: CASSYRQGLKEKLFF; DNA: TGTGCCAGCAGCTACCGACAGGGACTGAAGGAAAAACTGTTTTTT
D: TRBD1; J: TRBJ2-5; size: .; V: TRBV29-1; CDR3: CSVVRTGVGETQYF; DNA: TGCAGCGTTGTGAGGACAGGGGTTGGAGAGACCCAGTACTTC
D: .; J: TRBJ2-3; size: .; V: TRBV28; CDR3: CASSFHGMGTDTQYF; DNA: TGTGCCAGCAGTTTCCACGGGATGGGGACAGATACGCAGTATTTT
D: .; J: TRBJ1-1; size: .; V: TRBV5-1; CDR3: CASSLVGGGTEAFF; DNA: TGCGCCAGCAGCTTGGTAGGCGGGGGGACTGAAGCTTTCTTT
D: TRBD1; J: TRBJ2-7; size: few; V: TRBV19; CDR3: CASSPGQGFEQYF; DNA: TGTGCCAGTAGTCCGGGACAGGGTTTCGAGCAGTACTTC
D: .; J: TRBJ2-7; size: .; V: TRBV6-6; CDR3: CASSYSLSYEQYF; DNA: TGTGCCAGCAGTTACTCATTATCCTACGAGCAGTACTTC
D: TRBD2; J: TRBJ2-5; size: .; V: TRBV18; CDR3: CASSLGAGAGQETQYF; DNA: TGTGCCAGCTCACTGGGAGCGGGAGCGGGGCAAGAGACCCAGTACTTC
D: .; J: TRBJ2-2; size: .; V: TRBV19; CDR3: CASSVIWTEDRELFF; DNA: TGTGCCAGTAGTGTTATCTGGACCGAAGACCGGGAGCTGTTTTTT
D: .; J: TRBJ1-1; size: few; V: TRBV27; CDR3: CASSSHTTEAFF; DNA: TGTGCCAGCAGTTCCCATACTACTGAAGCTTTCTTT
D: TRBD2; J: TRBJ2-7; size: .; V: TRBV2; CDR3: CASSRTSGRLEQYF; DNA: TGTGCCAGCAGTCGGACTAGCGGGAGACTCGAGCAGTACTTC
D: .; J: TRBJ2-1; size: once; V: TRBV27; CDR3: CASSLYAGYSYNEQFF; DNA: TGTGCCAGCAGTTTATATGCGGGATATTCCTACAATGAGCAGTTCTTC
D: .; J: TRBJ2-1; size: .; V: TRBV6-4; CDR3: CASRAESSYNEQFF; DNA: TGTGCCAGCAGAGCGGAAAGCTCCTACAATGAGCAGTTCTTC
D: TRBD1; J: TRBJ2-7; size: .; V: TRBV7-8; CDR3: CASSADRAYEQYF; DNA: TGTGCCAGCAGCGCCGACAGGGCTTACGAGCAGTACTTC
D: TRBD2; J: TRBJ2-7; size: .; V: TRBV12-5; CDR3: CASGLSGRLSYEQYF; DNA: TGTGCTAGTGGTTTGAGCGGGAGACTTTCCTACGAGCAGTACTTC
D: .; J: TRBJ2-7; size: .; V: TRBV5-3; CDR3: CANKSGGVEQYF; DNA: TGTGCCAATAAATCAGGCGGAGTCGAGCAGTACTTC
D: .; J: TRBJ1-1; size: .; V: TRBV28; CDR3: CASKVAANTEAFF; DNA: TGTGCCAGCAAAGTCGCCGCGAACACTGAAGCTTTCTTT
D: TRBD2; J: TRBJ2-7; size: .; V: TRBV7-9; CDR3: CASSTSSGSYEQYF; DNA: TGTGCCAGCAGCACCTCTAGCGGGAGCTACGAGCAGTACTTC
D: TRBD1; J: TRBJ1-4; size: .; V: TRBV4-1; CDR3: CASSRYSGTGNEKLFF; DNA: TGCGCCAGCAGCCGGTACTCCGGGACAGGGAATGAAAAACTGTTTTTT
D: .; J: TRBJ2-5; size: .; V: TRBV18; CDR3: CASSPADGETQYF; DNA: TGTGCCAGCTCACCAGCCGACGGAGAGACCCAGTACTTC
D: .; J: TRBJ1-1; size: .; V: TRBV5-1; CDR3: CASSSAVGTEAFF; DNA: TGCGCCAGCAGCTCTGCGGTCGGGACTGAAGCTTTCTTT
D: TRBD2; J: TRBJ2-1; size: .; V: TRBV11-2; CDR3: CASRLATSGRINEQFF; DNA: TGTGCCAGCAGATTAGCGACTAGCGGGAGGATAAATGAGCAGTTCTTC
D: .; J: TRBJ2-1; size: .; V: TRBV5-1; CDR3: CASSLGGRAGNEQFF; DNA: TGCGCCAGCAGCTTAGGGGGGAGGGCGGGAAATGAGCAGTTCTTC
D: TRBD2; J: TRBJ2-7; size: few; V: TRBV5-1; CDR3: CASSLGLAGVREQYF; DNA: TGCGCCAGCAGCTTGGGGCTAGCGGGAGTAAGGGAGCAGTACTTC
D: TRBD1; J: TRBJ2-7; size: .; V: TRBV19; CDR3: CASSPTGVPIYEQYF; DNA: TGTGCCAGTAGTCCGACAGGGGTGCCAATCTACGAGCAGTACTTC
D: .; J: TRBJ1-1; size: .; V: TRBV21-1; CDR3: CASSKDLEGGMNTEAFF; DNA: TGTGCCAGCAGCAAAGATTTAGAGGGGGGTATGAACACTGAAGCTTTCTTT
D: .; J: TRBJ1-1; size: .; V: TRBV9; CDR3: CASSVVSNTEAFF; DNA: TGTGCCAGCAGCGTCGTTTCGAACACTGAAGCTTTCTTT
D: .; J: TRBJ1-1; size: .; V: TRBV9; CDR3: CASSVAIGGPNTEAFF; DNA: TGTGCCAGCAGCGTAGCCATCGGTGGGCCTAACACTGAAGCTTTCTTT
D: .; J: TRBJ2-7; size: .; V: TRBV6-1; CDR3: CASSEGRTSSYEQYF; DNA: TGTGCCAGCAGTGAAGGGCGGACGAGCTCCTACGAGCAGTACTTC
D: .; J: TRBJ1-2; size: .; V: TRBV10-3; CDR3: CAISGNSHYGYTF; DNA: TGTGCCATCAGTGGTAACTCGCACTATGGCTACACCTTC
D: TRBD2; J: TRBJ2-3; size: .; V: TRBV6-1; CDR3: CASSALAGGPDTQYF; DNA: TGTGCCAGCAGTGCACTAGCGGGAGGGCCGGATACGCAGTATTTT
D: TRBD1; J: TRBJ1-1; size: .; V: TRBV28; CDR3: CASSQDRVGAFF; DNA: TGTGCCAGCAGTCAGGACAGGGTTGGGGCTTTCTTT
D: .; J: TRBJ2-1; size: .; V: TRBV11-2; CDR3: CASSAPPEVNEQFF; DNA: TGTGCCAGCAGCGCACCACCGGAAGTGAATGAGCAGTTCTTC
D: .; J: TRBJ1-2; size: .; V: TRBV6-1; CDR3: CASSGGVGATYGYTF; DNA: TGTGCCAGCAGTGGGGGGGTAGGGGCTACCTATGGCTACACCTTC
D: TRBD2; J: TRBJ2-3; size: large; V: TRBV6-4; CDR3: CASSTGTSGEDTQYF; DNA: TGTGCCAGCAGTACCGGGACTAGCGGGGAAGATACGCAGTATTTT
D: .; J: TRBJ1-2; size: .; V: TRBV5-6; CDR3: CASSLWKALNYGYTF; DNA: TGTGCCAGCAGCTTGTGGAAGGCACTCAACTATGGCTACACCTTC